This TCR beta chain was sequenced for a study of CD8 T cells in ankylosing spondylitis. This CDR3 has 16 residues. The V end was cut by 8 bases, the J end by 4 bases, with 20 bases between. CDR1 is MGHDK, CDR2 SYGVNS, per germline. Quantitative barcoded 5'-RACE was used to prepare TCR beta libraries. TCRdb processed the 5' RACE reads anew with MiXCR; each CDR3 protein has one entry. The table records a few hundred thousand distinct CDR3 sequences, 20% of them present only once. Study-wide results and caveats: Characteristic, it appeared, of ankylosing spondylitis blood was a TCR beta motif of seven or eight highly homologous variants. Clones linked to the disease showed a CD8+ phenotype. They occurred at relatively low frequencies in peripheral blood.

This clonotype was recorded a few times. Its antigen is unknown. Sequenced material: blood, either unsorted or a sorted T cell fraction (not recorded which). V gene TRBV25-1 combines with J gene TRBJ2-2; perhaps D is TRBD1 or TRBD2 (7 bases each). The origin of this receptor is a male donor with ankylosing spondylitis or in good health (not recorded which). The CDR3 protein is CASRSEGGGGTGELFF. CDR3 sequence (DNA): TGTGCCAGCCGAAGTGAAGGGGGCGGGGGCACCGGGGAGCTGTTTTTT.